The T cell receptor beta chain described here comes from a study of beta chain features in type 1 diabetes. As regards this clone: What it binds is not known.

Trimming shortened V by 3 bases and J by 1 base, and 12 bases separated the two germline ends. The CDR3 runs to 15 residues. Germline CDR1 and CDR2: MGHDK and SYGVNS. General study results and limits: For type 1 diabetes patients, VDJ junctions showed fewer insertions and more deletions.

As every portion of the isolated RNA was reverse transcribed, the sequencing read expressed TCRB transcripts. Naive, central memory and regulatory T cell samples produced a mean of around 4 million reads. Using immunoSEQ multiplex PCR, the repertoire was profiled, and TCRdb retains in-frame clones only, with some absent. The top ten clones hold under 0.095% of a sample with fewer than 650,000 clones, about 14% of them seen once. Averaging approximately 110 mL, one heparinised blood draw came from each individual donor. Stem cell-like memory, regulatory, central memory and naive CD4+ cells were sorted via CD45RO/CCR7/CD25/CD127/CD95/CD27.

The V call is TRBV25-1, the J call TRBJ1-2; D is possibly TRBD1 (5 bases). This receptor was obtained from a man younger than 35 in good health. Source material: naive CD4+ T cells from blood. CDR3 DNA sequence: TGTGCCAGCAGTGACCTCCGACAGAGTAACTATGGCTACACCTTC. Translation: CASSDLRQSNYGYTF.